Each of the 26 T cell receptor beta chains below was sequenced from the same sample in a study of cytomegalovirus exposure and HLA in healthy donors. Primers included in the PCR were 60 Vbeta and 13 Jbeta primers. This table comes from immunoSEQ multiplex PCR, and its TCRdb copy is limited to in-frame clones, with some not included. The table has some 190,000 clones, approximately 83% seen once. Specimen: PBMCs. Receptors were obtained from a boy aged 2 to 10 in good health and CMV-seronegative.

J is TRBJ1-2 and V is TRBV6-1; the D gene is possibly TRBD1 (6 bases). CDR1 is MNHNS and CDR2 is SASEGT in the germline V gene. The CDR3 consists of 14 residues. V lost 6 bases to trimming and J lost 8 bases, with 19 bases between them. Here the CDR3 DNA reads TGTGCCAGCAGATCCGGACAGCCAGGGGACGGCTACACCTTC. It encodes CASRSGQPGDGYTF.

This clone came up a few times. This sequence joins TRBV7-9 and TRBJ1-1; D is undetermined. With 5 bases removed from V and 2 bases from J, the gap between germline ends came to 18 bases. In germline, CDR1 is SEHNR, CDR2 FQNEAQ (reference sequence). The CDR3 is 16 residues long. The CDR3 DNA is TGTGCCAGCAGCCCTGTATCTACTTTGTCCAACACTGAAGCTTTCTTT. Translating gives CASSPVSTLSNTEAFF.

The chain is built from TRBV7-9 and TRBJ2-7; possibly TRBD2 for D (5 bases). From germline, CDR1 is SEHNR and CDR2 FQNEAQ (reference sequence). The CDR3 extends over 14 amino acids. The V gene lost 5 bases and the J gene lost 6 bases, with 17 bases spanning the gap. The CDR3 sequence is CASSVRDRTSEQYF. The CDR3 DNA is TGTGCCAGCAGCGTCCGGGATAGGACGTCCGAGCAGTACTTC.

The J gene is TRBJ1-2, the V gene TRBV9; TRBD1 might be the D (5 bases). Germline V gene sequence: CDR1 SGDLS, CDR2 YYNGEE. CDR3 length: 13 amino acids. The V and J ends lost 0 bases and 5 bases respectively, with 8 bases between them. The CDR3 DNA is TGTGCCAGCAGCGTAGGACAGACGTATGGCTACACCTTC. Translated, it gives CASSVGQTYGYTF. Variable domain in full (rest from reference TRBV9 and TRBJ1-2): DSGVTQTPKHLITATGQRVTLRCSPRSGDLSVYWYQQSLDQGLQFLIQYYNGEERAKGNILERFSAQQFPDLHSELNLSSLELGDSALYFCASSVGQTYGYTFGSGTRLTVV.

This sequence joins TRBV27 and TRBJ2-1; TRBD2 aligns across 12 bases. The V gene's germline CDR1 is MNHEY and CDR2 SMNVEV (reference sequence). This CDR3 is built from 19 residues. Losses at the gene ends were 2 bases for V and 9 bases for J; bases not matched to a gene: 17. CDR3 residues: CASSLVLAGGIGQQGEQFF. CDR3 coding DNA: TGTGCCAGCAGTTTAGTTCTAGCGGGAGGGATCGGGCAACAGGGTGAGCAGTTCTTC.

This clone was picked up a small number of times. The chain is built from TRBV4-1 and TRBJ1-2, with 7 nucleotides matching TRBD1. The length of the CDR3 is 14 residues. Germline-derived CDR1 and CDR2 are MGHRA and YSYEKL. After removal of 1 base from V and 6 bases from J, the junction contained 5 bases not matched to a gene. The DNA for the CDR3 is TGCGCCAGCAGCCAAGGGTCAGGGGGTAATGGCTACACCTTC. Its translation: CASSQGSGGNGYTF.

The chain links TRBV6-6 to TRBJ2-7, with 10 bases fitting TRBD2. V lost 2 bases to trimming and J lost 0 bases; unmatched junction nucleotides: 4. The germline CDR1 and CDR2 sequences are MNHNY and SVGAGI (reference sequence). This CDR3 spans 16 amino acids. DNA of the CDR3: TGTGCCAGCAGTTACGCGGGACTAGCGATCTCCTACGAGCAGTACTTC. As protein: CASSYAGLAISYEQYF.

This clone was detected only once. The J gene is TRBJ2-7, the V gene TRBV11-2; 7 bases line up with TRBD2. Per germline, CDR1 SGHAT and CDR2 FQNNGV. The CDR3 loop spans 14 amino acids. J was trimmed by 2 bases and V by 3 bases; bases with no gene match: 4. The CDR3 nucleotides read TGTGCCAGCAGCTTTGCTAGCGGTACCTACGAGCAGTACTTC. Translated: CASSFASGTYEQYF. The entire variable domain, with the rest obtained from reference TRBV11-2 and TRBJ2-7, is as follows: EAGVAQSPRYKIIEKRQSVAFWCNPISGHATLYWYQQILGQGPKLLIQFQNNGVVDDSQLPKDRFSAERLKGVDSTLKIQPAKLEDSAVYLCASSFASGTYEQYFGPGTRLTVT.

This clone was recorded only once. The V and J genes are TRBV27 and TRBJ2-1; D is possibly TRBD1 (6 bases). The germline gives CDR1 MNHEY, CDR2 SMNVEV (reference sequence). The CDR3 totals 14 residues. V was pared by 6 bases and J by 5 bases, with 14 bases between. The CDR3 DNA is TGTGCCAGCAGGCAAAATACAGGGCACAATGAGCAGTTCTTC. Protein product: CASRQNTGHNEQFF.

This chain connects TRBV19 to TRBJ1-5; 7 nucleotides agree with TRBD1. Germline V lookup: CDR1 LNHDA, CDR2 SQIVND (reference sequence). Trimming cost V 7 bases and J 8 bases; bases outside gene matches: 14. This CDR3 is built from 15 residues. CDR3 loop: CASKEGGGEVEPQHF. Written as DNA, the CDR3 is TGTGCCAGTAAGGAAGGGGGCGGCGAGGTGGAGCCCCAGCATTTT.

This clone came up once. Germline is not matched at one junction end, which may reflect a read error. The chain recombines TRBV7-7 with TRBJ2-2; 12 positions match TRBD1. The CDR3 runs to 16 residues. The germline CDR1 and CDR2 sequences are SSHAT and FNYEAQ (reference sequence). CDR3 coding DNA: TGTGCTAGCAGCACGGGACAGGGGGCATACACCGGGGAGCTGTTTTTT. It encodes CASSTGQGAYTGELFF.

The sample holds a few counts of this clone. The V gene is TRBV28, the J gene TRBJ2-6; TRBD2 might be the D (5 bases). With 2 bases removed from V and 2 bases from J, the gap between germline ends came to 13 bases. Germline V CDR1 and CDR2: MDHEN, SYDVKM. This CDR3 is 17 amino acids long. This chain's CDR3 is CASSLKLFGAGANVLTF. CDR3 coding DNA: TGTGCCAGCAGTTTAAAGCTTTTCGGGGCTGGGGCCAACGTCCTGACTTTC.

The chain combines TRBV6-5 with TRBJ2-7; D perhaps matches TRBD2 (6 bases). This CDR3 comprises 12 residues. Germline assignment: CDR1 MNHEY and CDR2 SVGAGI. Trimming took off 1 base at V and 6 bases at J, with 7 bases between the two ends. CDR3: CASSYLGGEQYF. As DNA, the CDR3 is TGTGCCAGCAGTTACTTGGGAGGCGAGCAGTACTTC.

The V call is TRBV25-1, the J call TRBJ1-2; D is unclear. The V gene lost 3 bases and the J gene lost 7 bases, with 9 bases spanning the gap. The CDR3 extends over 12 amino acids. The germline CDR1 and CDR2 sequences are MGHDK and SYGVNS. The CDR3 bases are TGTGCCAGCAGTGACCCGGGAACTGGCTACACCTTC. This sequence encodes CASSDPGTGYTF.

The rearrangement links TRBV4-2 to TRBJ2-7; no definite D call. Deletions cut 3 bases from V and 4 bases from J, with 4 bases between. CDR3 length: 11 residues. CDR1 and CDR2 (germline): LGHNA, YNFKEQ. The CDR3 DNA reads TGTGCCAGCAGCCACGGGTACGAGCAGTACTTC. As protein: CASSHGYEQYF.

The chain carries TRBV5-6 and TRBJ2-5; TRBD2 aligns across 8 bases. V trimming: 1 base; J trimming: 4 bases; junction bases outside the gene matches: 3. This CDR3 is 14 amino acids long. Germline CDR1 reads SGHDT; CDR2 reads YYEEEE. The CDR3 nucleotides are TGTGCCAGCAGCTTGACCGGGAGGGTAGAGACCCAGTACTTC. Translated, it gives CASSLTGRVETQYF.

There are a few counts of this clone. The chain carries TRBV30 and TRBJ1-2; a possible D gene is TRBD1 (6 bases). V was pared by 3 bases and J by 0 bases, with 14 bases between. From germline, CDR1 is GTSNPN and CDR2 SVGIG (reference sequence). This CDR3 contains 15 residues. The CDR3 loop is CAWRYTGTTNYGYTF. The CDR3 DNA reads TGTGCCTGGAGGTATACGGGGACAACTAACTATGGCTACACCTTC.

The rearrangement uses TRBV29-1 and TRBJ2-7; tentatively, D is TRBD1 (5 bases). This CDR3 contains 13 residues. The ends were cut back, 7 bases at V and 2 bases at J, with 15 bases in the middle. CDR1 and CDR2 from the germline V gene are SQVTM and ANQGSEA. The CDR3 reads CSAGLTAPYEQYF. The CDR3 DNA follows: TGCAGCGCCGGATTGACAGCCCCCTACGAGCAGTACTTC.

The chain carries TRBV11-2 and TRBJ2-2; tentative D call: TRBD1 (6 bases). V was pared by 1 base and J by 4 bases, with 10 bases between. This CDR3 spans 15 amino acids. Germline loops: CDR1 SGHAT, CDR2 FQNNGV. CDR3 amino acids: CASSLVRDTTGELFF. In nucleotides, the CDR3 is TGTGCCAGCAGCTTAGTCCGGGACACCACCGGGGAGCTGTTTTTT.

J is TRBJ2-2 and V is TRBV4-3; the D gene is possibly TRBD2 (5 bases). Germline CDR1 LGHNA, CDR2 YSLEER. Trimming removed 0 bases at V and 1 base at J, with 15 bases between. The CDR3 is 18 residues long. The CDR3 sequence is CASSQDLRGSLNTGELFF. The CDR3 DNA sequence: TGCGCCAGCAGCCAAGATCTTAGAGGGTCGTTGAACACCGGGGAGCTGTTTTTT.

The gene calls are TRBV6-5 and TRBJ1-1; TRBD1 is a possible D gene (5 bases). This CDR3 has 15 residues. Between the trimmed V and J ends, which lost 4 bases and 6 bases, there was a span of 18 bases. Germline CDR1 is MNHEY and CDR2 is SVGAGI. CDR3: CASSLSGWGRAEAFF. The DNA for the CDR3 is TGTGCCAGCAGTTTATCCGGTTGGGGGAGGGCTGAAGCTTTCTTT.

This clone has a handful of counts. The genes are TRBV7-9 and TRBJ1-2; D gene uncertain. From germline, CDR1 is SEHNR and CDR2 FQNEAQ (reference sequence). This CDR3 has 13 residues. The ends were cut back, 3 bases at V and 2 bases at J, with 7 bases in the middle. Here the CDR3 DNA reads TGTGCCAGCAGCTTGGAGGCCAACTATGGCTACACCTTC. The encoded protein is CASSLEANYGYTF. Complete variable domain (other parts from reference TRBV7-9 and TRBJ1-2): DTGVSQNPRHKITKRGQNVTFRCDPISEHNRLYWYRQTLGQGPEFLTYFQNEAQLEKSRLLSDRFSAERPKGSFSTLEIQRTEQGDSAMYLCASSLEANYGYTFGSGTRLTVV.

Turning to this clone: One junction end does not reproduce the germline sequence, and a read error may be involved. This chain uses TRBV7-7 with TRBJ2-3; weak D call: TRBD2 (5 bases). CDR3 size: 13 residues. The germline V gene encodes CDR1 SSHAT and CDR2 FNYEAQ (reference sequence). The CDR3 loop is CASSLDYTDTQYF. CDR3 DNA sequence: TGTGCTAGCAGCTTAGACTACACAGATACGCAGTATTTT.

This clone was counted once. The chain employs TRBV6-1 and TRBJ2-5; D is unclear. In germline, CDR1 is MNHNS, CDR2 SASEGT. This CDR3 is 14 amino acids long. Trimming shortened V by 0 bases and J by 5 bases, and 10 bases separated the two germline ends. CDR3 amino acids: CASSEALRRETQYF. DNA for the CDR3: TGTGCCAGCAGTGAAGCGCTTCGGCGGGAGACCCAGTACTTC.

This chain links TRBV5-6 with TRBJ2-3, with 11 bases that match TRBD2. From germline, CDR1 is SGHDT and CDR2 YYEEEE. Unmatched junction bases numbered 13, after V lost 4 bases and J lost 0 bases. The CDR3 sequence is 19 residues long. In nucleotides, the CDR3 is TGTGCCAGCAGCACTTTAACTAGCGGGGGTGATATCAGCACAGATACGCAGTATTTT. Its translation: CASSTLTSGGDISTDTQYF.

This chain links TRBV7-6 with TRBJ2-1; TRBD2 matches at 10 bases. Germline V CDR1 and CDR2: SGHVS, FNYEAQ. CDR3 length: 21 residues. V shed 2 bases and J 3 bases; nucleotides not matched to a gene: 19. CDR3 in amino acids: CASSLSIVGLAGDLGYNEQFF. The DNA of the CDR3 is TGTGCCAGCAGCTTATCCATCGTTGGGCTAGCGGGAGATCTGGGCTACAATGAGCAGTTCTTC.